One sample yielded the 3 T cell receptor beta chains listed below, sequenced in a study of shared clonotypes between healthy human individuals (dated by TCRdb to about 2020). Libraries were made using the immunoSEQ multiplex PCR assay. TCRdb retrieved this table from immuneACCESS and kept in-frame rearrangements only. Not all clones are present; in checked studies, unresolved V genes account for under half, and no reason is known for the remainder. This sample gives about 520,000 clones in total; 90% to 97% of them show up just once. The ten top clones hold about 0.068% of the sample. The sample was naive CD4+ T cells sorted from blood. The sample's cell subset or site label, in plain terms: CD45RA+ positively selected. Every receptor here comes from a woman in her twenties or thirties in good health.

The gene calls are TRBV29-1 and TRBJ1-2; D not certain. CDR1 SQVTM and CDR2 ANQGSEA come from the germline V gene. The CDR3 sequence is 12 residues long. V lost 7 bases, J lost 5 bases, and 14 bases lay in between. The CDR3 nucleotides read TGCAGCGCACCTCTATTAGGTTATGGCTACACCTTC. It is translated as CSAPLLGYGYTF.

This sequence joins TRBV27 and TRBJ2-7; D remains ambiguous. CDR1 is MNHEY and CDR2 is SMNVEV in the germline V gene (reference sequence). The CDR3 covers 12 residues. Trimming shortened V by 5 bases and J by 3 bases, and 8 bases separated the two germline ends. The CDR3 DNA follows: TGTGCCAGCAGTCCTTGGAACTACGAGCAGTACTTC. Its protein is CASSPWNYEQYF.

The rearrangement joins TRBV6-7 to TRBJ2-7, with TRBD1 as a possible D gene (6 bases). TRBV6-7 is noted as an ORF with a role that remains uncertain. The V end was cut by 2 bases, the J end by 1 base, with 12 bases between. The CDR3 is 15 amino acids. The DNA for the CDR3 is TGTGCCAGCAGTTACAAGGGGGACCTTTCCTACGAGCAGTACTTC. This codes for CASSYKGDLSYEQYF.